Below, 22 T cell receptor beta chains from the same sample are listed, as sequenced in a study of Ad26.COV2.S vaccination and SARS-CoV-2 variants. The treatment: 15 to 20 received Ad26.COV2.S at low or high dose, single or two shots; 5 received placebo; per-sample allocation not given. All samples were drawn on day 63, counting from the first vaccine or placebo injection. Measured with immunoSEQ multiplex PCR; TCRdb has only the in-frame clones, and not every one. The table records 350,000 to 400,000 clones, 89% of them present only once. This specimen consisted of peripheral blood, obtained in a trial of Ad26.COV2.S vaccine versus placebo. The origin of the receptors is a person aged 18-65 years who received the Ad26.COV2.S COVID-19 vaccine or a placebo.

The chain joins TRBV30 to TRBJ2-7; D perhaps matches TRBD2 (5 bases). CDR1 is GTSNPN and CDR2 is SVGIG in the germline V gene (reference sequence). The CDR3 has 13 residues. Trimming cost V 3 bases and J 3 bases, with 12 bases left between them. The CDR3 coding sequence is TGTGCCTGGAGCGGACTTGGCCTCTACGAGCAGTACTTC. Protein: CAWSGLGLYEQYF.

The rearrangement uses TRBV4-2 and TRBJ2-1, with D possibly matching TRBD2 (5 bases). This CDR3 spans 14 amino acids. Per germline, CDR1 LGHNA and CDR2 YNFKEQ. V was clipped by 4 bases and J by 6 bases, with 13 bases between them. DNA for the CDR3: TGTGCCAGCAGCCGTGGGAGTGAGTTCAATGAGCAGTTCTTC. Residues: CASSRGSEFNEQFF.

This sequence joins TRBV6-6 and TRBJ2-7; a weak D match, TRBD2 (5 bases). This CDR3 contains 13 residues. CDR1 MNHNY and CDR2 SVGAGI come from the germline V gene (reference sequence). The V and J ends lost 4 bases and 3 bases respectively, with 10 bases between them. The CDR3: CASSSGENYEQYF. DNA of the CDR3: TGTGCCAGCAGTTCCGGGGAAAACTACGAGCAGTACTTC.

V usage is TRBV30 and J usage is TRBJ2-1; maybe TRBD2 (7 bases). The CDR3 length is 16 residues. Trimming took off 0 bases at V and 8 bases at J, with 20 bases between the two ends. Germline V CDR1 and CDR2: GTSNPN, SVGIG (reference sequence). The CDR3 DNA reads as TGTGCCTGGAGTGTACTGGGGCGGGGGCTTGGGGATGAGCAGTTCTTC. Its translation is CAWSVLGRGLGDEQFF. Drawing the rest from reference TRBV30 and TRBJ2-1, the complete variable domain is SQTIHQWPATLVQPVGSPLSLECTVEGTSNPNLYWYRQAAGRGLQLLFYSVGIGQISSEVPQNLSASRPQDRQFILSSKKLLLSDSGFYLCAWSVLGRGLGDEQFFGPGTRLTVL.

This chain connects TRBV30 to TRBJ2-7, with TRBD2 identical over 9 bases. Losses at the gene ends were 0 bases for V and 4 bases for J; bases not matched to a gene: 16. This CDR3 has 18 amino acids. Germline CDR1 and CDR2: GTSNPN and SVGIG (reference sequence). This CDR3 is CAWSVPLAGREWEYEQYF. CDR3 in DNA: TGTGCCTGGAGTGTACCTCTAGCGGGAAGAGAGTGGGAGTACGAGCAGTACTTC.

This chain uses TRBV2 with TRBJ2-3; D is undetermined. The CDR3 runs 12 residues. The germline gives CDR1 SNHLY, CDR2 FYNNEI. V lost 3 bases and J lost 6, with 7 bases in between. This CDR3 is CASSDYPDTQYF. For the CDR3, the DNA is TGTGCCAGCAGTGACTACCCCGATACGCAGTATTTT.

This chain connects TRBV6-2 or TRBV6-3 to TRBJ2-1; D is perhaps TRBD2 (5 bases). The germline CDR1 and CDR2 sequences are MNHEY and SVGEGT. The length of the CDR3 is 16 residues. Trimming took 5 bases from V and 4 from J, leaving 18 bases between them. CDR3 DNA sequence: TGTGCCAGCAGTGACCCTTTGTGGGAGTCGTACAATGAGCAGTTCTTC. Protein product: CASSDPLWESYNEQFF.

The chain couples TRBV6-5 to TRBJ1-2; 11 bases agree with TRBD1. V gave up 6 bases and J gave up 6 bases; unmatched junction bases: 3. CDR1 and CDR2 (germline): MNHEY, SVGAGI. CDR3 length: 13 residues. DNA of the CDR3: TGTGCCAGCAGCCAGGACAGGGGGCATGGCTACACCTTC. The encoded protein is CASSQDRGHGYTF.

This sequence joins TRBV7-6 and TRBJ2-1; 12 nucleotides align to TRBD2. This CDR3 has 15 amino acids. CDR1 and CDR2 (germline): SGHVS, FNYEAQ. The V gene end was trimmed by 4 bases and the J gene end by 6 bases; junction bases not matched to a gene: 4. The CDR3 coding sequence is TGTGCCAGCAGCTCCCAGACTAGCGGGAGCAATGAGCAGTTCTTC. This translates into CASSSQTSGSNEQFF.

J is TRBJ1-6 and V is TRBV30; D is possibly TRBD1 (5 bases). The germline CDR1 and CDR2 sequences are GTSNPN and SVGIG (reference sequence). The CDR3 spans 15 residues. V shed 3 bases and J shed 5 bases, with 14 bases lying between them. The CDR3 DNA reads as TGTGCCTGGAGGGGAAAGGGGACTAATAATTCACCCCTCCACTTT. Amino acid sequence: CAWRGKGTNNSPLHF.

The rearrangement uses TRBV10-3 and TRBJ1-6, with 9 bases fitting TRBD1. V lost 6 bases to trimming and J lost 5 bases; unmatched junction nucleotides: 5. Germline-derived CDR1 and CDR2 are ENHRY and SYGVKD. This CDR3 is built from 15 residues. The DNA for the CDR3 is TGTGCCATCAGACAGGGGGCGGCTCATAATTCACCCCTCCACTTT. Amino acid sequence: CAIRQGAAHNSPLHF.

The chain links TRBV20-1 to TRBJ1-5; D might be TRBD1 (5 bases). Trimming shortened V by 4 bases and J by 7 bases, and 14 bases separated the two germline ends. CDR3 length: 13 amino acids. CDR1 and CDR2 (germline): DFQATT, SNEGSKA (reference sequence). The chain's CDR3 is CSATDGARQPQHF. As DNA, the CDR3 is TGCAGTGCTACTGACGGGGCCAGGCAGCCCCAGCATTTT.

Written as DNA, the CDR3 is TGTGCCAGCAGCCCCTCCACGGGGGACTCCAATTCACCCCTCCACTTT. Protein product: CASSPSTGDSNSPLHF. This chain links TRBV4-2 with TRBJ1-6, with D perhaps matching TRBD1 (5 bases). From germline, CDR1 is LGHNA and CDR2 YNFKEQ. The V end was cut by 4 bases, the J end by 7 bases, with 17 bases between. The CDR3 consists of 16 residues.

The DNA of the CDR3 is TGTGCCAGCTCACCACCTTACGGGACAGGGAACGAAAAACTGTTTTTT. This codes for CASSPPYGTGNEKLFF. V is TRBV18 and J is TRBJ1-4; the match to TRBD1 covers 9 bases. The ends lost 0 bases at V and 8 bases at J; junction bases unmatched: 7. Germline V gene data show CDR1 as KGHSH and CDR2 as LQKENI. The CDR3 is 16 residues long.

This clone has just one count. This chain links TRBV6-5 with TRBJ2-1, with 7 nucleotides matching TRBD2. V lost 7 bases, J lost 5 bases, and 11 bases stayed unmatched. Germline V lookup: CDR1 MNHEY, CDR2 SVGAGI. The CDR3 is 15 residues long. The CDR3 region has the DNA TGTGCCAGCAAGAGGGAGGGCGGGAGAGACAATGAGCAGTTCTTC. Translated: CASKREGGRDNEQFF.

This clone was observed many times. The rearrangement joins TRBV4-2 to TRBJ1-2, with a tentative D call TRBD1 (6 bases). Looked up from germline, CDR1 is LGHNA and CDR2 is YNFKEQ. V lost 0 bases, J lost 1 base, and 12 bases lay in between. The CDR3 covers 16 residues. CDR3: CASSQEKDSRNYGYTF. Written as DNA, the CDR3 is TGTGCCAGCAGCCAAGAGAAGGACAGCCGTAACTATGGCTACACCTTC.

The chain combines TRBV6-1 with TRBJ2-2; D possibly corresponds to TRBD1 (5 bases). V lost 0 bases to trimming and J lost 9 bases, with 14 bases between them. The CDR3 is made up of 15 amino acids. Germline V lookup: CDR1 MNHNS, CDR2 SASEGT. The CDR3 DNA follows: TGTGCCAGCAGTGAAGCCACAGGTACGACCCGGGAGCTGTTTTTT. It translates to CASSEATGTTRELFF.

V is TRBV12-3 or TRBV12-4 and J is TRBJ1-5; D not certain. Trimming took off 3 bases at V and 9 bases at J, with 12 bases between the two ends. The CDR3 consists of 13 residues. This CDR3 reads CASSFRGSGPQHF. CDR3 sequence (DNA): TGTGCCAGCAGTTTCCGAGGCTCGGGGCCCCAGCATTTT.

This clone appeared once. The chain couples TRBV7-2 to TRBJ2-1, with 7 bases identical to TRBD2. The CDR3 loop spans 14 amino acids. Germline-derived CDR1 and CDR2 are SGHTA and FQGNSA. V lost 6 bases, J lost 0 bases, and 2 bases stayed unmatched. CDR3: CASRRESSYNEQFF. DNA of the CDR3: TGTGCCAGCAGGCGGGAGTCCTCCTACAATGAGCAGTTCTTC.

This clone was seen just once. This chain connects TRBV28 to TRBJ2-2; TRBD1 matches at 11 bases. J lost 5 bases, V lost 6 bases, and 14 bases had no gene match. Germline-derived CDR1 and CDR2 are MDHEN and SYDVKM. The CDR3 is made up of 18 amino acids. The CDR3 reads CASRPTRRTGGRTGELFF. The CDR3 DNA reads as TGTGCCAGCAGACCGACCCGCAGGACAGGGGGCCGGACCGGGGAGCTGTTTTTT.

The chain is built from TRBV14 and TRBJ2-1; TRBD1 matches at 10 bases. CDR3 size: 13 residues. V shed 8 bases, J shed 12 bases, and the junction held 10 bases outside the gene matches. Germline CDR1 and CDR2: SGHDN and FVKESK. Here the CDR3 reads CASATGGASRQFF. The CDR3, as DNA: TGTGCCAGCGCGACAGGGGGCGCTTCTAGGCAGTTCTTC.

The rearrangement uses TRBV6-6 and TRBJ2-7; 8 nucleotides line up with TRBD1. V trimming: 2 bases; J trimming: 5 bases; junction bases outside the gene matches: 5. Germline CDR1 is MNHNY and CDR2 is SVGAGI (reference sequence). The CDR3 extends over 14 amino acids. CDR3 region: CASSYGQGIDEQYF. The DNA for the CDR3 is TGTGCCAGCAGTTACGGACAGGGTATCGACGAGCAGTACTTC.